The rows below give T cell receptor beta chains drawn from one sample of a study of blood T cells in healthy people across ages. One entry per CDR3 protein, called by TCRdb with MiXCR from the 5' RACE reads. Of nearly 1 million distinct CDR3 sequences in the sample, roughly 47% were seen once. Input material: blood. The origin of the receptors is a woman aged 60 to 75 in good health. Both conserved end residues are part of each CDR3. The order of the fields is V gene, J gene, clone size, D gene, CDR3 protein, CDR3 DNA. The D gene is left open where the match is weak. Clone size is shown for a subset of rows, as once, few, many or a class of expanded clone.

TRBV7-3	TRBJ2-1	few	TRBD2	CASSYQLAGGSQQFF	TGTGCCAGCAGCTACCAACTAGCGGGAGGGTCCCAGCAGTTCTTC
TRBV24-1	TRBJ2-4	few	-	CATSSGLKTTQYF	TGTGCCACCAGTTCCGGGTTAAAAACTACTCAGTACTTC
TRBV20-1	TRBJ2-1	once	-	CSARDRTGWTYNEQFF	TGCAGTGCTAGAGATCGCACGGGGTGGACCTACAATGAGCAGTTCTTC
TRBV20-1	TRBJ2-3	-	-	CSASGSSYNEQYF	TGCAGTGCTAGCGGGAGTTCCTACAATGAGCAGTATTTT
TRBV27	TRBJ2-6	-	TRBD2	CASSYRGVVSGANVLTF	TGTGCCAGCAGTTACCGGGGGGTCGTCTCTGGGGCCAACGTCCTGACTTTC
TRBV5-1	TRBJ2-7	-	-	CASSLGPGHEAYEQYF	TGCGCCAGCAGCTTGGGTCCGGGACACGAAGCCTACGAGCAGTACTTC
TRBV4-2	TRBJ1-2	few	-	CASSQVTQGDRGYTF	TGTGCCAGCAGCCAAGTGACCCAGGGAGATCGGGGCTACACCTTC
TRBV7-2	TRBJ2-7	few	TRBD1	CASSLGSGTVGYEQYF	TGTGCCAGCAGCTTAGGGAGTGGGACAGTCGGTTACGAGCAGTACTTC
TRBV9	TRBJ1-6	-	-	CASSVGSNSPLHF	TGTGCCAGCAGCGTAGGGAGTAATTCACCCCTCCACTTT
TRBV20-1	TRBJ2-7	-	-	CSARLARETSEQYF	TGCAGTGCTAGATTGGCGAGGGAAACCAGCGAGCAGTACTTC
TRBV7-9	TRBJ2-7	-	TRBD2	CASSLVVGGAYEQYF	TGTGCCAGCAGCTTGGTTGTGGGGGGGGCCTACGAGCAGTACTTC
TRBV2	TRBJ2-5	-	TRBD1	CASTPGTGGSETQYF	TGTGCCAGCACTCCCGGGACAGGGGGCTCAGAGACCCAGTACTTC
TRBV7-2	TRBJ2-7	many	TRBD2	CASSWGTSSEQYF	TGTGCCAGCAGCTGGGGGACTAGCTCCGAGCAGTACTTC
TRBV28	TRBJ2-7	-	-	CASSSLRLAREQYF	TGTGCCAGCAGTTCCCTGAGGCTAGCGAGAGAGCAGTACTTC
TRBV5-1	TRBJ2-3	-	-	CASSLGRSSNPDTQYF	TGCGCCAGCAGCTTAGGCAGGTCGAGTAACCCAGATACGCAGTATTTT
TRBV6-1	TRBJ2-1	-	TRBD2	CASSGTSGRGSYNEQFF	TGTGCCAGCAGTGGGACTAGCGGGAGGGGGTCCTACAATGAGCAGTTCTTC
TRBV27	TRBJ2-7	-	-	CASSLSRSGLGDYEQYF	TGCGCCAGCAGTTTATCAAGGTCGGGGCTAGGAGACTACGAGCAGTACTTC
TRBV27	TRBJ1-1	few	TRBD1	CASSSIRAGGTEAFF	TGTGCCAGCAGTTCAATAAGGGCAGGGGGCACTGAAGCTTTCTTT
TRBV24-1	TRBJ1-5	once	-	CATSDRNLGGNQPQHF	TGTGCCACCAGCGACAGGAACCTTGGGGGCAATCAGCCCCAGCATTTT
TRBV28	TRBJ2-7	-	-	CVTLAGYEQYF	TGCGTGACCTTAGCCGGCTACGAGCAGTACTTC
TRBV19	TRBJ2-5	once	-	CASSIVAGVRQETQYF	TGTGCCAGTAGTATCGTCGCCGGGGTCCGGCAAGAGACCCAGTACTTC
TRBV28	TRBJ2-1	-	TRBD2	CASSSSSGGNNEQFF	TGTGCCAGCAGTTCTTCTAGCGGGGGGAACAATGAGCAGTTCTTC
TRBV25-1	TRBJ1-4	-	-	CASSESFARTNEKLFF	TGTGCCAGCAGTGAATCCTTTGCTAGAACTAATGAAAAACTGTTTTTT
TRBV28	TRBJ1-2	-	TRBD1	CASNTGGVYGYTF	TGTGCCAGCAACACAGGGGGCGTCTATGGCTACACCTTC
TRBV7-9	TRBJ1-2	-	-	CASSLARTEYNYGYTF	TGTGCCAGCAGCTTAGCAAGGACAGAATATAACTATGGCTACACCTTC
TRBV28	TRBJ1-4	-	-	CASREANEKLFF	TGTGCCAGCAGGGAGGCTAATGAAAAACTGTTTTTT
TRBV12-3/TRBV12-4	TRBJ2-7	few	TRBD2	CASSAPPLAGVSYEQYF	TGTGCCAGCAGTGCCCCCCCACTAGCGGGTGTTTCCTACGAGCAGTACTTC
TRBV9	TRBJ2-4	once	-	CASSDPVDIQYF	TGTGCCAGCAGCGACCCCGTGGACATTCAGTACTTC
TRBV7-9	TRBJ1-2	-	TRBD1	CASSARGIQGASNGYTF	TGTGCCAGCAGCGCGAGGGGTATCCAGGGGGCAAGTAATGGCTACACCTTC
TRBV29-1	TRBJ1-2	-	TRBD1	CSVERGHYGYTF	TGCAGCGTTGAAAGGGGGCACTATGGCTACACCTTC
TRBV7-2	TRBJ2-1	-	TRBD2	CASSSGPGEQFF	TGTGCCAGCTCTAGCGGGCCAGGTGAGCAGTTCTTC
TRBV6-6	TRBJ1-5	-	-	CASREGQQPQHF	TGTGCCAGCAGGGAAGGACAACAGCCCCAGCATTTT
TRBV7-2	TRBJ1-2	-	TRBD1	CASSFSTGGRFPYGYTF	TGTGCCAGCAGCTTCTCGACAGGGGGCAGGTTCCCCTATGGCTACACCTTC
TRBV12-3/TRBV12-4	TRBJ2-1	-	-	CASSARETVYNEQFF	TGTGCCAGCAGTGCCCGGGAAACAGTATACAATGAGCAGTTCTTC
TRBV6-5	TRBJ2-1	-	TRBD1	CASSILRDRGYEQFF	TGTGCCAGCAGTATACTCCGGGACAGGGGCTATGAGCAGTTCTTC
TRBV3-1	TRBJ2-3	-	-	CASSRGSTGDTQYF	TGTGCCAGCAGCCGGGGGTCGACCGGAGATACGCAGTATTTT
TRBV4-1	TRBJ2-1	-	TRBD2	CASSQDTSGAYNEQFF	TGCGCCAGCAGCCAAGATACTAGCGGGGCCTACAATGAGCAGTTCTTC
TRBV20-1	TRBJ1-6	-	-	CSARGVSYNPPLHF	TGCAGTGCTAGGGGGGTCTCCTATAATCCACCCCTCCACTTT
TRBV7-3	TRBJ2-7	few	-	CASSLRGGDSSYEQYF	TGTGCCAGCAGCTTAAGGGGCGGCGATAGCTCCTACGAGCAGTACTTC